These T cell receptor beta chains were read from a single sample in a study of T cells in Graves' hyperthyroidism and ophthalmopathy. TCRdb fed the multiplex PCR reads into MiXCR, producing one record per CDR3 protein. The repertoire consists of 350,000 or so distinct CDR3 sequences, with around 18% occurring once and the leading ten covering around 15%. Sequenced input: blood. These receptors were obtained from a woman aged 40 to 50 with Graves' ophthalmopathy. CDR3s include the opening cysteine and the closing phenylalanine or tryptophan. D genes are given only for firm matches. Clone size, where shown, is once, few, many, or a class for clones that have expanded.

TRBJ2-2 many TRBD2 TRBV6-2/TRBV6-3 TGTGCCAGCAGTTACGCCCCGCTAGCGGGAGGGAACACCGGGGAGCTGTTTTTT CASSYAPLAGGNTGELFF
TRBJ1-3 - TRBD1 TRBV18 TGTGCCAGCTCACCTGGAGTGGACAGGGCCTCTGGAAACACCATATATTTT CASSPGVDRASGNTIYF
TRBJ2-7 many - TRBV12-3/TRBV12-4 TGTGCCAGTAATAGGGACCAAGCAGGCGAGCAGTACTTC CASNRDQAGEQYF
TRBJ1-5 - TRBD1 TRBV28 TGTGCCAGCAGTTTCCAGGGGGCTGGGCAGCCCCAGCATTTT CASSFQGAGQPQHF
TRBJ2-5 - - TRBV6-5 TGTGCCAGCAGTTACGGGGGGCGGGTGACCCAGTACTTC CASSYGGRVTQYF
TRBJ1-6 many TRBD1 TRBV10-3 TGTGCCATCAGTGGGACAGGGCTATCACCCCTCCACTTT CAISGTGLSPLHF
TRBJ2-2 - TRBD2 TRBV7-8 TGTGCCAGCAGCGCCAATCTAGCGGGCCTGAACACCGGGGAGCTGTTTTTT CASSANLAGLNTGELFF
TRBJ1-5 many - TRBV28 TGTGCCAGCCAATCCGAACGCGATCACAGAGTTTATAGCAATCAGCCCCAGCATTTT CASQSERDHRVYSNQPQHF
TRBJ1-1 - - TRBV12-3/TRBV12-4 TGTGCCAGCCTCGACCGATTGAGCATGAACACTGAAGCTTTCTTT CASLDRLSMNTEAFF
TRBJ1-5 many - TRBV3-1 TGTGCCAGCAGCGCAGGGGACCAGCCCCAGCATTTT CASSAGDQPQHF
TRBJ1-5 many - TRBV12-5 TGTGCTAGTGGCGGCGGAAACTATGGGAATCAGCCCCAGCATTTT CASGGGNYGNQPQHF
TRBJ2-2 few TRBD1 TRBV11-2 TGTGCCAGCAGCTTAGGTCCGGGACAGGGTCTTCCCGGGGAGCTGTTTTTT CASSLGPGQGLPGELFF
TRBJ1-1 many - TRBV7-2 TGTGCCAGCAGCTTAGCTGCGGCTGGCACTGAAGCTTTCTTT CASSLAAAGTEAFF
TRBJ1-3 - - TRBV12-3/TRBV12-4 TGTGCCAGCAGTTTTATCGCCATTGCTGGGGGAAACACCATATATTTT CASSFIAIAGGNTIYF
TRBJ1-3 many - TRBV28 TGTGCCAGCAGTTTCCGGACCACCGGAAACACCATATATTTT CASSFRTTGNTIYF
TRBJ2-4 many - TRBV6-2/TRBV6-3 TGTGCCAGCGGGGGGTTCCTCAACATTCAGTACTTC CASGGFLNIQYF
TRBJ2-2 many - TRBV7-3 TGTGCCAGCAGCCTTGGGGGGGCCTCCCGGGAGCTGTTTTTT CASSLGGASRELFF
TRBJ2-6 many - TRBV28 TGTGCCAGCAGTTCCAATGACCGATCTGGGGCCAACGTCCTGACTTTC CASSSNDRSGANVLTF
TRBJ1-3 many - TRBV7-8 TGTGCCAGCAGCTTAGTGGGGGGAGGGAACACCATATATTTT CASSLVGGGNTIYF
TRBJ2-5 - TRBD1 TRBV11-2 TGTGCCAGCACGACAGGGACGACCCAAGAGACCCAGTACTTC CASTTGTTQETQYF
TRBJ1-1 many - TRBV29-1 TGCAGTGCGGGACACCCGAACACTGAAGCTTTCTTT CSAGHPNTEAFF
TRBJ2-7 many TRBD2 TRBV5-1 TGCGCCAGCAGCCCGTGGGAGGGAGGCCATGGTGAGCAGTACTTC CASSPWEGGHGEQYF
TRBJ1-1 medium-sized - TRBV15 TGTGCCACCAGCAGAGATCGAGGAGGGGAAGCTTTCTTT CATSRDRGGEAFF
TRBJ2-7 many - TRBV7-9 TGTGCCAGCAGCCGCCAGGGTCTCTCGGGCGAGCAGTACTTC CASSRQGLSGEQYF
TRBJ2-7 few TRBD1 TRBV7-9 TGTGCCAGCAGCCGTCCGGGACAGGGGTTCTACGAGCAGTACTTC CASSRPGQGFYEQYF
TRBJ1-6 many - TRBV12-3/TRBV12-4 TGTGCCAGCAGTTGGGTCCCCTCGGGATATAATTCACCCCTCCACTTT CASSWVPSGYNSPLHF
TRBJ1-5 many TRBD1 TRBV2 TGTGCCAGCACTGAACAGGGGACCTATAGCAATCAGCCCCAGCATTTT CASTEQGTYSNQPQHF
TRBJ2-7 many - TRBV14 TGTGCCAGCAGCCAAGTTTTTGAGCAGTACTTC CASSQVFEQYF
TRBJ2-5 many - TRBV6-1 TGTGCCAGCAGAAGTAAAAGGACAGACCAAGAGACCCAGTACTTC CASRSKRTDQETQYF
TRBJ1-2 - TRBD1 TRBV12-3/TRBV12-4 TGTGCCAGCATGGACAGGGTGGCTGGTGGCTACACCTTC CASMDRVAGGYTF
TRBJ2-7 many - TRBV30 TGTGCCTGGAGTGTACAGTGGCAGGGGAAGTACGAGCAGTACTTC CAWSVQWQGKYEQYF
TRBJ1-1 many - TRBV19 TGTGCCAGTAGTCCACCCGGGGGTTGGCAGTACACTGAAGCTTTCTTT CASSPPGGWQYTEAFF
TRBJ1-1 many - TRBV6-5 TGTGCCAGCAGTTATTCCCACGACGAGCTAATGAACACTGAAGCTTTCTTT CASSYSHDELMNTEAFF
TRBJ1-5 many - TRBV19 TGTGCCAGTAGTCTCCCTCCGGGGGGTTCGCAGCCCCAGCATTTT CASSLPPGGSQPQHF
TRBJ2-7 many - TRBV6-2/TRBV6-3 TGTGCCAGCAGTTACCAGACAGGCGGGGTTGGCGAGCAGTACTTC CASSYQTGGVGEQYF
TRBJ2-1 many - TRBV30 TGTGCCTGGATGTTCCGGGGGCGATACAATGAGCAGTTCTTC CAWMFRGRYNEQFF
TRBJ1-1 many - TRBV5-1 TGCGCCAGCAGCTTAGTAGTTGGGAGGGCTTTCTTT CASSLVVGRAFF
TRBJ2-7 many - TRBV5-1 TGCGCCAGCAGCGGAAACAGGGTCTCCTACGAGCAGTACTTC CASSGNRVSYEQYF
TRBJ2-7 many TRBD2 TRBV4-2 TGTGCCAGCAGCCAAGTGTGGGGACTAGCAACCTACGAGCAGTACTTC CASSQVWGLATYEQYF
TRBJ2-7 many - TRBV28 TGTGCCAGCAGAGCGGTGGGTTACGAGCAGTACTTC CASRAVGYEQYF
TRBJ1-2 once - TRBV19 TGTGCCAGTAGTATAAGAGACCGGTATGGCTACACCTTC CASSIRDRYGYTF
TRBJ2-7 many TRBD2 TRBV6-1 TGTGCCAGCAGCGCCACTAGCGGGACCTACTCCTACGAGCAGTACTTC CASSATSGTYSYEQYF
TRBJ1-5 many - TRBV28 TGTGCCAGCAGTTTGGGATCAGGGCGGCAGCCCCAGCATTTT CASSLGSGRQPQHF
TRBJ2-7 many - TRBV12-5 TGTGCTAGTGGCGTGACAGCCTTATCCTACGAGCAGTACTTC CASGVTALSYEQYF
TRBJ1-2 many - TRBV28 TGTGCCAGCGACAGTCCTAACTATGGCTACACCTTC CASDSPNYGYTF
TRBJ1-1 - - TRBV19 TGTGCCTCCCACGGATCTCGGACGAGGCGGAAGAACACTGAAGCTTTCTTT CASHGSRTRRKNTEAFF
TRBJ2-7 many TRBD2 TRBV7-2 TGTGCCAGCAGCTTACTAGCGGGTTATACCTACGAGCAGTACTTC CASSLLAGYTYEQYF
TRBJ2-7 once TRBD1 TRBV12-5 TGTGCTAGTGGTTTGGTAATGGGGACAGGGTTCCACGAGCAGTACTTC CASGLVMGTGFHEQYF
TRBJ2-7 many - TRBV7-9 TGTGCCAGCAGTTCCGGGCTCCAAGCCTACGAGCAGTACTTC CASSSGLQAYEQYF
TRBJ1-1 many - TRBV12-3/TRBV12-4 TGTGCCAGCAGTTTCGCCTCGGGGATAATGAACACTGAAGCTTTCTTT CASSFASGIMNTEAFF
TRBJ1-1 many - TRBV29-1 TGCAGCGTTGTTTTGGGTGGGACTGAAGCTTTCTTT CSVVLGGTEAFF
TRBJ1-1 many - TRBV7-2 TGTGCCAGCAGCTTGACTAAAGGGGGGGCAGCTTTCTTT CASSLTKGGAAFF